This TCR beta chain originates from a study of vaccination effects on CD4 cells after COVID-19. Study at large: As their vaccination, participants received two doses of either BNT162b2 or mRNA-1273. Study-level findings and limits: Convalescent patients were scarce in the study, and it lacked early post-infection timepoints. Cross-reactivity toward common cold coronaviruses was confined to only 1 of 255 vaccine-induced clones in healthy vaccinees.

Using viral peptide pools, the ViraFEST assay grew out antigen-specific CD4+ T cells prior to sequencing. Culturing for 10 to 11 days preceded CD4+ T cell isolation. The sample holds a few counts of this clone. Its antigen is unknown. Sequencing used immunoSEQ multiplex PCR; TCRdb keeps in-frame clones, though not all of them. Of 70,000 to 95,000 clones in the sample, approximately 74% are singletons; the top ten hold under 2%. The germline V and J ends were trimmed by 1 base and 7 bases, with 8 bases remaining between them. CDR1 is SGDLS and CDR2 is YYNGEE in the germline V gene. The CDR3 runs to 13 residues.

V is TRBV9 and J is TRBJ2-2; D is ambiguous. The material sequenced was CD4+ T cells from PBMCs cultured with HCoV-229E spike peptides, taken before COVID-19 vaccination. The origin of this receptor is a human donor who received a COVID-19 vaccine. The CDR3 nucleotides read TGTGCCAGCAGCGTACAGGCTTTCGGGGAGCTGTTTTTT. It is translated as CASSVQAFGELFF.